This TCR beta chain appears in the sequencing data of a study of technical replicates of blood from a few donors. Produced via immunoSEQ multiplex PCR; TCRdb's table is partial and in-frame only. The sample gives 85,000 to 100,000 clones, 95% of which show up once; over 0.2% is in the top ten. V lost 4 bases, J lost 3 bases, and 10 bases stayed unmatched. Germline CDR1 and CDR2: MNHNS and SASEGT. The CDR3 loop spans 16 amino acids. Sequenced input: T cells isolated from PBMCs. The V and J genes are TRBV6-1 and TRBJ2-7; TRBD1 agrees at 9 bases. The receptor was derived from a human donor in good health. The CDR3 sequence is CASSATTGTGFYEQYF. The CDR3 DNA is TGTGCCAGCAGTGCAACGACCGGGACAGGGTTCTACGAGCAGTACTTC.